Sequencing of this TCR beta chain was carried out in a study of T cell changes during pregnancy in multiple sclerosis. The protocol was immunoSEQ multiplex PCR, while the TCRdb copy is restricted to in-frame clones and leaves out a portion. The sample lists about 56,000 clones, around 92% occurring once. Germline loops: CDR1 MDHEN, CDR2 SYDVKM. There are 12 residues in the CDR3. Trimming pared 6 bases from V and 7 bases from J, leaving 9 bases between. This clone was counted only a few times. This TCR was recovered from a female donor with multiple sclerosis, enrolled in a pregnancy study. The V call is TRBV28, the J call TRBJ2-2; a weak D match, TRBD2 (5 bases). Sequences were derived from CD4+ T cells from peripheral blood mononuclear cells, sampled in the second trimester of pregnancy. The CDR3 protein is CASRTTHGELFF. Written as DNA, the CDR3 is TGTGCCAGCAGGACTACCCACGGGGAGCTGTTTTTT.